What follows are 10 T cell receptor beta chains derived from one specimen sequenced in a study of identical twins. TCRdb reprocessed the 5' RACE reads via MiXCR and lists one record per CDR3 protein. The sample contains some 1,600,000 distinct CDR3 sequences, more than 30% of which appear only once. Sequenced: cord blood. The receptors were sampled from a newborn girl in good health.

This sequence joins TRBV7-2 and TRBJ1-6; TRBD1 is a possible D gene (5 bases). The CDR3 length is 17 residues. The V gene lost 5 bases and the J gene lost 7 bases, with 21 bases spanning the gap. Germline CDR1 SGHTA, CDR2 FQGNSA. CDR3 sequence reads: CASSGMGRTGNNSPLHF. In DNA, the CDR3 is TGTGCCAGCAGCGGAATGGGGCGAACAGGAAACAATTCACCCCTCCACTTT.

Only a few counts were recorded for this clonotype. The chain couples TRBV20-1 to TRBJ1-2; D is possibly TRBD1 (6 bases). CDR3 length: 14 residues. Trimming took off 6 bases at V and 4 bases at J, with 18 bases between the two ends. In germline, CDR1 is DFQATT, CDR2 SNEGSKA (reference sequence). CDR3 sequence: CSAPTRGGGYGYTF. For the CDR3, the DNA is TGCAGTGCCCCTACCAGGGGCGGGGGCTATGGCTACACCTTC.

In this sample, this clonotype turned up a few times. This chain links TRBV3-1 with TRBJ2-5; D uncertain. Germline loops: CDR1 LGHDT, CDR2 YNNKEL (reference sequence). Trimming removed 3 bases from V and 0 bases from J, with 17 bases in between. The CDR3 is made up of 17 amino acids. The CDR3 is CASSQVVGRINQETQYF. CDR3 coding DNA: TGTGCCAGCAGCCAGGTTGTAGGCAGAATTAACCAAGAGACCCAGTACTTC.

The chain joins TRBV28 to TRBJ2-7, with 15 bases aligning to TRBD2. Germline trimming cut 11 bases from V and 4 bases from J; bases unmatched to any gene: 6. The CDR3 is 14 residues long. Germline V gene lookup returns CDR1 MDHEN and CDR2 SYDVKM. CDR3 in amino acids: CAGLAGGPIYEQYF. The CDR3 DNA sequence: TGTGCCGGACTAGCGGGAGGGCCGATTTACGAGCAGTACTTC.

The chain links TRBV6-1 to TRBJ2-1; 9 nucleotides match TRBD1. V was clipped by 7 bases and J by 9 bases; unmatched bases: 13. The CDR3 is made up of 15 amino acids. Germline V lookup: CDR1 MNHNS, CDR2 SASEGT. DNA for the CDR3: TGTGCCAGCATTCCGGGACAGGGTAGCACGAGTGAGCAGTTCTTC. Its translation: CASIPGQGSTSEQFF.

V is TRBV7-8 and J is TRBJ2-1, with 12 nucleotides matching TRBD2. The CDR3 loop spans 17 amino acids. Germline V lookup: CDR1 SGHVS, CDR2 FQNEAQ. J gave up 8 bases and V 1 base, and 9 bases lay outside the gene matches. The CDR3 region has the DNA TGTGCCAGCAGCTTAGGGCTAGCGGGGGGGCTTGGAGATGAGCAGTTCTTC. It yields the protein CASSLGLAGGLGDEQFF.

CDR3 amino acids: CASSFPDRALGKNEQYF. The DNA for the CDR3 is TGTGCCAGCAGCTTTCCGGACAGGGCATTGGGTAAGAATGAGCAGTACTTC. The chain recombines TRBV5-6 with TRBJ2-7, with 8 nucleotides matching TRBD1. The germline V gene encodes CDR1 SGHDT and CDR2 YYEEEE. V shed 2 bases and J 7 bases; nucleotides not matched to a gene: 17. CDR3 length equals 17 residues.

CDR3 in DNA: TGCAGTGCTAGAGATCCCCGGACTAGCGGGAGGGCGAACACCGGGGAGCTGTTTTTT. Its protein is CSARDPRTSGRANTGELFF. This sequence joins TRBV20-1 and TRBJ2-2; 15 bases fit TRBD2. The germline gives CDR1 DFQATT, CDR2 SNEGSKA (reference sequence). There are 19 residues in the CDR3. Losses at the gene ends were 0 bases for V and 0 bases for J; bases not matched to a gene: 5.

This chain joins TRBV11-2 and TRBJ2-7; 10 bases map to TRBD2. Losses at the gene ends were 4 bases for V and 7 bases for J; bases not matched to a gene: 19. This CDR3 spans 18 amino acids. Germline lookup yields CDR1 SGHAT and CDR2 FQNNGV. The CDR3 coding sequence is TGTGCCAGCAGCTCAATAGCGGGGGGAGCCCGGGCTTACAATGAGCAGTACTTC. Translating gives CASSSIAGGARAYNEQYF.

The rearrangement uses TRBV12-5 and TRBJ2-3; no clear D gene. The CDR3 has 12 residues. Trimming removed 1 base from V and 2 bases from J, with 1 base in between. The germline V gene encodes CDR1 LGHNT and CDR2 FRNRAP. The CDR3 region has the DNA TGTGCTAGTGGTTTGGACACAGATACGCAGTATTTT. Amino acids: CASGLDTDTQYF.